The clone carrying this T cell receptor (beta chain) was detected ten times or more. What it recognizes is unknown. Diagnoses rested on clinical symptoms, serum thyroxine and TRAb, thyroid ultrasound and orbital computed tomography. The sample is drawn from a study of T cells in Graves' hyperthyroidism and ophthalmopathy. Study findings and constraints: Ophthalmopathy, as predicted by the model, came a median roughly 6.5 months after the prediction.

RNA transcripts yielded amplified TCR beta CDR3 regions. The HTBI set primed first-round TCR CDR3 RT-PCR. TCRdb independently ran MiXCR on the multiplex PCR reads; one entry per CDR3 protein. This repertoire shows 400,000 to 550,000 distinct CDR3 sequences, approximately 24% found once; its top ten account for 10% to 12%. Germline CDR1 WNHNN, CDR2 SYGVQD (reference sequence). V lost 5 bases, J lost 6 bases, and 11 bases lay in between. The CDR3 contains 13 residues. The genes are TRBV10-1 and TRBJ1-5; D is ambiguous. This sequence originates from a woman aged 25 to 39 with Graves' ophthalmopathy. Sequenced input: blood. The CDR3 bases are TGCGCCAGCAGTCTGGAAGTTGGTCAGCCCCAGCATTTT. Translated: CASSLEVGQPQHF.